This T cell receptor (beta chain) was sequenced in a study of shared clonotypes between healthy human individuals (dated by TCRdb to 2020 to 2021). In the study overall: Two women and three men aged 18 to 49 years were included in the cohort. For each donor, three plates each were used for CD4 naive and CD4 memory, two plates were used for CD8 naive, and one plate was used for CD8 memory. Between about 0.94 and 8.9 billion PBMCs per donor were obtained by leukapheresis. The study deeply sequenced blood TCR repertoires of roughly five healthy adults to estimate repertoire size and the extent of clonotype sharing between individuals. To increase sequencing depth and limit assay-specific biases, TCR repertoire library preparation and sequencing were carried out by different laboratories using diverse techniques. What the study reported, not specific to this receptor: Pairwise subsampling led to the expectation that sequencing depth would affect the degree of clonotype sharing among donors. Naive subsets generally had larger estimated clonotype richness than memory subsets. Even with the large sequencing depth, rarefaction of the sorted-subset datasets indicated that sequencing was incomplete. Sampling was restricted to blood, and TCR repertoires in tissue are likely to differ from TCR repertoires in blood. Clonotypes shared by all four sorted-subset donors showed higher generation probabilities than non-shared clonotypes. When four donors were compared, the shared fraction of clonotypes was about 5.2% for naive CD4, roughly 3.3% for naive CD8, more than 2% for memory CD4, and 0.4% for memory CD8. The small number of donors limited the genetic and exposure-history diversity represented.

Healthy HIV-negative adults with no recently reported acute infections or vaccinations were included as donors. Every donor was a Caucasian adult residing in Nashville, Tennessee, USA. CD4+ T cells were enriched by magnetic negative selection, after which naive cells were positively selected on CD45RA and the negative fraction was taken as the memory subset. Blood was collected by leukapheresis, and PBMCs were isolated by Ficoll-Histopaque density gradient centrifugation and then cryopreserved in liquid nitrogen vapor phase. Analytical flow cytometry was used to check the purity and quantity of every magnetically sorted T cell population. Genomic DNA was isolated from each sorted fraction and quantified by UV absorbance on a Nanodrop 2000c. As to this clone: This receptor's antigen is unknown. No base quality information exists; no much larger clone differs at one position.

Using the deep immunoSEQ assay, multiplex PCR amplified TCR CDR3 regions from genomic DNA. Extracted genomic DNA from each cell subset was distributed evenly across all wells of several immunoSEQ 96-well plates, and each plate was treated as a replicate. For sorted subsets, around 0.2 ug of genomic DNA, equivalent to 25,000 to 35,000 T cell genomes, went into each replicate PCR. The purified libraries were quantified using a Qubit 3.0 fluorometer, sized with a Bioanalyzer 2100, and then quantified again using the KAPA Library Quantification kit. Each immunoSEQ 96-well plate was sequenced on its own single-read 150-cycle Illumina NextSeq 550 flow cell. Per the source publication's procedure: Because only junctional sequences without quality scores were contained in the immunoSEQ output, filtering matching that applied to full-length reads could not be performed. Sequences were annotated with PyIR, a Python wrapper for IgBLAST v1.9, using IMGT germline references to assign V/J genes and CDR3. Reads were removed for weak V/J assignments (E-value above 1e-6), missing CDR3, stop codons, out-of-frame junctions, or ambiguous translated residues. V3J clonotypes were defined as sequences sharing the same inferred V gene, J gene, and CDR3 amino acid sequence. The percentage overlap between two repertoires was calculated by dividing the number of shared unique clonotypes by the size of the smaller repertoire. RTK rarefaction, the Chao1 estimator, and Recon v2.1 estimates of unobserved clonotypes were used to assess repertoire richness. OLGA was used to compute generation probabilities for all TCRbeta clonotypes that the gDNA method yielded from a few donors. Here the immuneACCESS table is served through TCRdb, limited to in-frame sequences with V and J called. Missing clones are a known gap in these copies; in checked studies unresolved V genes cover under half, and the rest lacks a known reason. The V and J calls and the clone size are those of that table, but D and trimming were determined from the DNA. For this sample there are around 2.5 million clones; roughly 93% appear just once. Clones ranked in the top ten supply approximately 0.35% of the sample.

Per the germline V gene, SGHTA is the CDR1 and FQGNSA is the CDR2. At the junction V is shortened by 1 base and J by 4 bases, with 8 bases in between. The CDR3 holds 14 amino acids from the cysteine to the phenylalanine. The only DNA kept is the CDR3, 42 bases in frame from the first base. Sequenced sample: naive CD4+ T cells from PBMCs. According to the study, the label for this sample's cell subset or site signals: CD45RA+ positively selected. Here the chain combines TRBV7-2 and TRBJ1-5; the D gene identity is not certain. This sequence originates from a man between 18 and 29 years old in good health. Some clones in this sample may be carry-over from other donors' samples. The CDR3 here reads CASSLDPLNQPQHF. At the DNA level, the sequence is TGTGCCAGCAGCTTAGACCCCTTAAATCAGCCCCAGCATTTT.